This is a list of T cell receptor beta chains from one sample in a study of shared clonotypes between healthy human individuals. Repertoires were generated with immunoSEQ multiplex PCR, while TCRdb's copy carries only in-frame clones and drops some. This sample carries nearly 750,000 clones, about two thirds of them seen once, and the ten largest clones take approximately 1.8%. The sequencing sample was made of memory CD4+ T cells sorted from blood. All receptors derive from a woman aged 25 to 39 in good health. The CDR3 runs from the conserved cysteine through the conserved F or W. The D gene is left open where the match is weak.

v_gene	d_gene	j_gene	CDR3aa
TRBV7-9	.	TRBJ2-7	CASSLYHEQYF
TRBV7-9	TRBD1	.	CASSSILTGGTYEQYF
TRBV21-1	.	TRBJ1-1	CASSITGQEDGTEAFF
TRBV7-2	TRBD2	TRBJ2-2	CASSLEAGGYTGELFF
TRBV10-3	.	TRBJ1-1	CAIREQGEAFF
TRBV4-2	TRBD1	TRBJ1-6	CASSLDRGNSPLHF
TRBV28	.	TRBJ1-1	CASSLSAQGAFF
TRBV6-5	TRBD1	TRBJ2-7	CASRSGQRITYEQYF
TRBV6-1	TRBD2	TRBJ2-2	CASSALAGAGELFF
TRBV11-2	.	TRBJ1-1	CASSLTSGQNTEAFF
TRBV5-1	TRBD1	TRBJ1-2	CASTKRQGGETVGYTF
TRBV5-6	.	TRBJ2-7	CASSLAGLSYEQYF
TRBV9	TRBD2	TRBJ2-2	CASSPSGSHGELFF
TRBV28	.	TRBJ1-1	CASSTYGGQGTPEAFF
TRBV30	.	TRBJ2-3	CAWSVQSSTDTQYF
TRBV4-1	.	TRBJ2-7	CASSQDGGGEQYF
TRBV5-1	.	TRBJ1-2	CASSWGDNFHTF
TRBV25-1	.	TRBJ2-4	CASSEQNIQYF
TRBV10-1	TRBD2	TRBJ2-7	CASNPGGPGYEQYF
TRBV21-1	.	TRBJ2-3	CASRGTSGASTDTQYF
TRBV7-2	TRBD1	TRBJ2-1	CASSLARDRANNEQFF
TRBV18	.	TRBJ2-5	CASSKYLEGPETQYF
TRBV11-2	.	TRBJ1-1	CASSLSRVNTEAFF
TRBV9	TRBD2	TRBJ2-7	CASSMTTSFVEQYF
TRBV2	.	TRBJ1-3	CASSSSVSGNTIYF
TRBV18	.	TRBJ2-7	CASGARSGIYEQYF
TRBV6-5	.	TRBJ1-4	CASSVREKLFF
TRBV5-1	TRBD2	TRBJ2-1	CASTLLAGENNEQFF
TRBV14	TRBD2	TRBJ2-3	CASSQDYLAGGLSDTQYF
TRBV13	.	TRBJ2-1	CASSKMGEQFF
TRBV19	TRBD1	TRBJ1-2	CASATGTGWYGYTF
TRBV7-2	TRBD1	TRBJ1-1	CASSSQGQGSTEAFF
TRBV28	.	TRBJ1-5	CASSLLEGEVQPQHF
TRBV6-1	TRBD1	TRBJ1-2	CASSVRTGDYGYTF
TRBV21-1	.	TRBJ1-2	CAPRSGGLRGYTF
TRBV9	TRBD2	TRBJ2-4	CASSVGTSGRAYIQYF